One T cell receptor beta chain is described in this entry. No antigen is known for it. Each patient's relapse followed autologous stem cell transplantation, and brentuximab vedotin exposure varied. The data derive from a study of PD-1 blockade in classical Hodgkin lymphoma. General study findings and limits: TCR diversity at baseline was reported to be reduced in newly diagnosed patients relative to healthy donors. The origin of the repertoire differences remains undefined, with disease activity or prior therapy as possible causes. The diversity seen at baseline in complete responders resembled that of newly diagnosed patients.

With 3 bases removed from V and 1 base from J, the gap between germline ends came to 7 bases. The CDR3 consists of 14 residues. Germline V gene sequence: CDR1 SGDLS, CDR2 YYNGEE. Libraries were prepared by immunoSEQ multiplex PCR; TCRdb keeps only in-frame clonotypes and omits some of them. The sample includes roughly 97,000 clones, roughly 84% of them seen just once. The sample in question was peripheral blood mononuclear cells (PBMCs), obtained at baseline. The chain uses TRBV9 and TRBJ2-2; no clear D gene. The sequence was collected from a human donor with classical Hodgkin lymphoma. The CDR3 DNA is TGTGCCAGCAGCGGGACGGGGAACACCGGGGAGCTGTTTTTT. Protein product: CASSGTGNTGELFF.